This section outlines one TCR beta chain sequence together with its context. The sample comes from a study of blood T cell repertoires in COVID-19. TCRdb's table, derived via immunoSEQ multiplex PCR, lists solely in-frame clones and lacks some. The sample has 88,000 or so clones, 65% to 90% seen once. The ends lost 2 bases at V and 3 bases at J; junction bases unmatched: 9. The CDR3 has 17 residues. The germline V gene has CDR1 MNHEY and CDR2 SVGEGT. V and J are TRBV6-2 or TRBV6-3 and TRBJ1-5; 8 nucleotides align to TRBD1. The source material was peripheral blood. This receptor was identified in a man aged 60-69 years with acute or convalescent COVID-19. CDR3 nucleotide sequence: TGTGCCAGCAGTTACCATAGGACAGGGACGAACAATCAGCCCCAGCATTTT. It encodes CASSYHRTGTNNQPQHF.